This T cell receptor (beta chain) was sequenced in a study of post-analysis software for immune sequencing data. Study-level points and caveats: Patients carried five TRBV segments more frequently than controls did, and TRBV5-6, TRBV5-1 and TRBV20-1 were among them. Controls showed significantly higher normalized Chao1 diversity than did multiple sclerosis patients. Batch-matched samples strongly co-clustered by F measure.

This CDR3 is 15 amino acids long. The germline V and J ends were trimmed by 7 bases and 2 bases, with 17 bases remaining between them. Every TCR beta cDNA library bore unique molecular identifiers. Input amounts of about 0.85 to 11 million T cells were used. These gave roughly 500,000 cDNA molecules, so each molecule approximated one T cell. TCRdb passed the PCR reads through MiXCR, listing each CDR3 protein once. The table includes roughly 400,000 distinct CDR3 sequences, approximately 37% detected once. A few counts support this clonotype. Its specificity is unknown. The sequence derives from a girl aged 2 to 9 with multiple sclerosis. The V and J genes are TRBV12-3 or TRBV12-4 and TRBJ1-2; D remains ambiguous. The specimen sequenced was blood. CDR3 amino acids: CASMLLGLTNYGYTF. CDR3 nucleotide sequence: TGTGCCAGCATGTTACTCGGACTGACCAACTATGGCTACACCTTC.